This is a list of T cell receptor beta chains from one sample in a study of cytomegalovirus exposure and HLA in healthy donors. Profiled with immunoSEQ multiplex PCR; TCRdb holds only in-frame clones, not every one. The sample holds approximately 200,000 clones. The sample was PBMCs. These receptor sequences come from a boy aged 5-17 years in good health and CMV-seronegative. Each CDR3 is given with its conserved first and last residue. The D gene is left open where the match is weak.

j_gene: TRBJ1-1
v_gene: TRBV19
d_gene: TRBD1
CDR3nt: TGTGCCAGTAGGACAGGGTACACTGAAGCTTTCTTT
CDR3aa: CASRTGYTEAFF

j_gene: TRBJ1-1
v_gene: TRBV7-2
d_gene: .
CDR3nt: TGTGCCAGCAGTTTAAGGGGGTACACTGAAGCTTTCTTT
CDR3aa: CASSLRGYTEAFF

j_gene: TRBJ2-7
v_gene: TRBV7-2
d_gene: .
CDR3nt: TGTGCCAGCAGCTTAGGACTAGGAATCTACGAGCAGTACTTC
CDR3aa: CASSLGLGIYEQYF

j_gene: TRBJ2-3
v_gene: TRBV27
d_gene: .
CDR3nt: TGTGCCACCCAGTTGAGGACAACTAGCACAGATACGCAGTATTTT
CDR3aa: CATQLRTTSTDTQYF

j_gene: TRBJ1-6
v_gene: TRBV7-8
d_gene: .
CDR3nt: TGTGCCAGCAGACCGTGGCGGGACGGAAGAATTCCCCTCCACTTT
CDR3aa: CASRPWRDGRIPLHF

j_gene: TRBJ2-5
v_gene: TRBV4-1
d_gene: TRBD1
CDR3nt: TGCGCCAGCAGCCAGGACATGGGACAGGGGGAGACCCAGTACTTC
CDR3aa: CASSQDMGQGETQYF

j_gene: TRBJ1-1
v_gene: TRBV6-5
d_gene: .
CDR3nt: TGTGCCAGCAGTTACAACAGGGCGAACACTGAAGCTTTCTTT
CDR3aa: CASSYNRANTEAFF

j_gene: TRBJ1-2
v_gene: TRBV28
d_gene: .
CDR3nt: TGTGCCAGCAGTTCCCCGGGAGATTATGGCTACACCTTC
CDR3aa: CASSSPGDYGYTF

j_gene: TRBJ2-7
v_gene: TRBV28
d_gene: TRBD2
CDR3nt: TGTGCCAGCAGTTTATTTCTGATTCGACTAGCGGGGGGTTCCTACGAGCAGTACTTC
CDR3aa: CASSLFLIRLAGGSYEQYF

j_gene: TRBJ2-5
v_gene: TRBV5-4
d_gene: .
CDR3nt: TGTGCCAGCAGCCCAAGGCCGGGGAGGGGGGAGACCCAGTACTTC
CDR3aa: CASSPRPGRGETQYF

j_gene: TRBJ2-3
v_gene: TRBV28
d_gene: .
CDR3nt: TGTGCCAGCAGCAGTATAGGGAGAACTAGCACAGATACGCAGTATTTT
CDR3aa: CASSSIGRTSTDTQYF

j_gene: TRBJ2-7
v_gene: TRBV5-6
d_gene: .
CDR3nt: TGTGCCAGCAGCTCAGAGCCGGGCTCCTACGAGCAGTACTTC
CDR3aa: CASSSEPGSYEQYF

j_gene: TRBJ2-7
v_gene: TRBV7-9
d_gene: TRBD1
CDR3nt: TGTGCCAGCAGCCCCCCCATCGGGACAGGGGGCTTTTACTCCTACGAGCAGTACTTC
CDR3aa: CASSPPIGTGGFYSYEQYF

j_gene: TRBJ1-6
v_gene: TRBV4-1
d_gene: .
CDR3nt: TGCGCCAGCAGCCAAACAGGGTTCTCCTATAATTCACCCCTCCACTTT
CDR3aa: CASSQTGFSYNSPLHF

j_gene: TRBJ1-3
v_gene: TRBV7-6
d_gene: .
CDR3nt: TGTGCCAGCAGCCAGCGAAGCTCTGGAAACACCATATATTTT
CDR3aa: CASSQRSSGNTIYF

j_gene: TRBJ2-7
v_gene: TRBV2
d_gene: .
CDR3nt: TGTGCCAGCAGAGCGGAATTCCGGGGGGAGCAGTACTTC
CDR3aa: CASRAEFRGEQYF

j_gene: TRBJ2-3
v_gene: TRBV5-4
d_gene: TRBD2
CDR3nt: TGTGCCAGCAGCTCCCCCGGACTAGCAGATACGCAGTATTTT
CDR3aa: CASSSPGLADTQYF

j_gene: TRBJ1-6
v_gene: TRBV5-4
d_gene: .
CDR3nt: TGTGCCAGCAGCTCCGAACTCTCCTATAATTCACCCCTCCACTTT
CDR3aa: CASSSELSYNSPLHF

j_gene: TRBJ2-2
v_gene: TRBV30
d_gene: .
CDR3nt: TGTGCCTGGAGTGGTAGGGGGGGGCGGGCCGGGGAGCTGTTTTTT
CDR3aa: CAWSGRGGRAGELFF

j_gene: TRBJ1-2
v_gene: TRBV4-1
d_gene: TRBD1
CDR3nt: TGCGCCAGCAGCCTCCGGGACAGCCTTCCTAATAACTATGGCTACACCTTC
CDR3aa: CASSLRDSLPNNYGYTF

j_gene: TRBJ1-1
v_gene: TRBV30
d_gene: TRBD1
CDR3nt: TGTGCCTGGAACAGGGGTCTCGACACTGAAGCTTTCTTT
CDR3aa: CAWNRGLDTEAFF

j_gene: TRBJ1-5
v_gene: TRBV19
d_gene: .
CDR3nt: TGTGCCAGTAGTAATAGCCCAGTGTTGCCTCAGCCCCAGCATTTT
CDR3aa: CASSNSPVLPQPQHF

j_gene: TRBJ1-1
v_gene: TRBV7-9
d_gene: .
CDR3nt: TGTGCCAGCAGCTTAAGGCCCGGGGGGCGAGCTTTCTTT
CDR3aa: CASSLRPGGRAFF

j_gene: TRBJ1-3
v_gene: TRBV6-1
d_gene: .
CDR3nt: TGTGCCAGCAGTGAAGACGAGGGTAGCTCTGGAAACACCATATATTTT
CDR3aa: CASSEDEGSSGNTIYF

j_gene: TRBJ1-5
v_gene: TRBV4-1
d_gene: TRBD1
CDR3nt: TGCGCCAGCAGCCAGACCGGACAGGGGGCAGAGCAGCCCCAGCATTTT
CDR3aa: CASSQTGQGAEQPQHF

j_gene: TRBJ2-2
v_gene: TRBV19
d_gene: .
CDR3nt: TGTGCCAGTAGTCCGGGCGGGAACGGGGAGCTGTTTTTT
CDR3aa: CASSPGGNGELFF

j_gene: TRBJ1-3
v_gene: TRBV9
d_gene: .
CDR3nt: TGTGCCAGCAGCGCCGGGCGGGCTGGAAACACCATATATTTT
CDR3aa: CASSAGRAGNTIYF

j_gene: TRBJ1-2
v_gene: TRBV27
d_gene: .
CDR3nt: TGTGCCAGCAGTTGGCGGACGGGATATGGCTACACCTTC
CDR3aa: CASSWRTGYGYTF

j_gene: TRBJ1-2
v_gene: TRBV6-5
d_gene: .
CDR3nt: TGTGCCAGCAGTTATAGGGGCCTTAACTATGGCTACACCTTC
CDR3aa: CASSYRGLNYGYTF

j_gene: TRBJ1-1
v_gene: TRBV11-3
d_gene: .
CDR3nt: TGTGCCAGCAGCTTCGCAGGGAACACTGAAGCTTTCTTT
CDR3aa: CASSFAGNTEAFF

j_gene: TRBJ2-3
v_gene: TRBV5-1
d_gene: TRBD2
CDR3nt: TGCGCCAGCAGCTATGGGACTAGCGCTTCAAGCACAGATACGCAGTATTTT
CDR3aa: CASSYGTSASSTDTQYF

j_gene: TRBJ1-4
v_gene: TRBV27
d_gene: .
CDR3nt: TGTGCCAGTTCAGGGTCAGGGGCAGGTAATGAAAAACTGTTTTTT
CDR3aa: CASSGSGAGNEKLFF

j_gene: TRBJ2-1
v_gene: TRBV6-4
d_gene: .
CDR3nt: TGTGCCAGCAGTGCAGGGCAGGGGTATGGTGAGCAGTTCTTC
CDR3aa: CASSAGQGYGEQFF